The clone carrying this TCR delta chain was recorded a few times. The antigen remains unidentified. The entry originates in a study of Vδ1+ human thymocytes. CDR1 GEAIGNYY and CDR2 EKD come from the germline V gene. Trimming cost V 9 bases and J 0 bases; bases outside gene matches: 19. CDR3 size: 19 residues. The template was reverse-transcribed extracted RNA. Multiplex PCR used pooled V-gene forward primers and a constant-region reverse primer to amplify CDR3s. TCRdb re-called the multiplex PCR reads via CATT. The sample consists of roughly 25,000 delta-chain clones, 7.4% of them appearing once. Thymocytes were sorted as CD3+ TCRVdelta1+ TCRVdelta2- after alphabeta T cell depletion. Purity of the sorted Vdelta1+ thymocytes ranged from roughly 98% to 99.6%. Study results and limitations: Thymic TRG and TRD repertoires appeared highly polyclonal, with Gaussian CDR3 length distributions. Bulk repertoire data may be misinterpreted because of unexpected Vdelta2 sequences. Despite high sort purity, around 19% of thymic T cell receptor delta sequences were Vdelta2.

The sequence was obtained from a girl under two years old who had congenital heart surgery. The sample taken for sequencing was Vdelta1+ gamma-delta thymocytes from the thymus. Subset of the sample: FACS-sorted CD3+ TCRalphabeta- TCRVdelta1+ TCRVdelta2- thymocytes. The chain uses TRDV2 and TRDJ2; TRDD3 agrees at 9 bases. The CDR3 DNA is TGTGCCCTAGGGCTGGGGGATCCCCCACACGAAGCTTTGACAGCACAACTCTTCTTT. It translates to CALGLGDPPHEALTAQLFF.